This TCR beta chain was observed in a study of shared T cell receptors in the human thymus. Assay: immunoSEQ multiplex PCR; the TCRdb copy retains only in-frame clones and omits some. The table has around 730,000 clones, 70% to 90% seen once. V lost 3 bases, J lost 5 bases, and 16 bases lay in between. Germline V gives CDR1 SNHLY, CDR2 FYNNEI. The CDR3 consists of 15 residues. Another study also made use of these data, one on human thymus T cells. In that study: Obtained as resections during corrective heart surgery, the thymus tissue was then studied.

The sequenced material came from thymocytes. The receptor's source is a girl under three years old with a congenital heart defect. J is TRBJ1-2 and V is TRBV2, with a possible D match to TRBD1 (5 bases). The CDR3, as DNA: TGTGCCAGCAGTGACCCCAAAACTCGGGGGTATGGCTACACCTTC. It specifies CASSDPKTRGYGYTF.